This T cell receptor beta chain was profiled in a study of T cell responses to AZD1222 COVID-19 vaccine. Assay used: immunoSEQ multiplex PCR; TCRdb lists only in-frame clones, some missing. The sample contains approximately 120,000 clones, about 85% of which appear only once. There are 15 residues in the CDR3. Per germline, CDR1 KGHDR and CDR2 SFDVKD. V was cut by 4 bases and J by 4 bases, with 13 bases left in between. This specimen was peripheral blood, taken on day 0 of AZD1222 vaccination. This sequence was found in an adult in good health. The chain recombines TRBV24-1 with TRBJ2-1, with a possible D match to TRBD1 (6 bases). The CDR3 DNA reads TGTGCCACCAGTGACCCCGGACAGATTTACAATGAGCAGTTCTTC. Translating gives CATSDPGQIYNEQFF.